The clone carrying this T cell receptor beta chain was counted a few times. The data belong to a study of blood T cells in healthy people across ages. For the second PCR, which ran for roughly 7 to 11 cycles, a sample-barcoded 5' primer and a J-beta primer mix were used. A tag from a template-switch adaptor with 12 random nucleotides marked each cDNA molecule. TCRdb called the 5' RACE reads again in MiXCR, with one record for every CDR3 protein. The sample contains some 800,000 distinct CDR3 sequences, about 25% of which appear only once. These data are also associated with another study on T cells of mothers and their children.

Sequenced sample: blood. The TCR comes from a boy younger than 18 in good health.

The CDR3: CSVTTDSEEAFF. DNA of the CDR3: TGCAGCGTTACGACTGATTCAGAAGAAGCTTTCTTT. The gene calls are TRBV29-1 and TRBJ1-1; no clear D. Germline V gene sequence: CDR1 SQVTM, CDR2 ANQGSEA. Between the trimmed V and J ends, which lost 5 bases and 8 bases, there was a span of 15 bases. The CDR3 is 12 residues long.